Reported below is one T cell receptor beta chain. This record comes from a study of T cell responses to AZD1222 COVID-19 vaccine. Profiled with immunoSEQ multiplex PCR; TCRdb holds only in-frame clones, not every one. The table shows around 150,000 clones, with roughly 90% occurring only once. Germline V gene lookup returns CDR1 SQVTM and CDR2 ANQGSEA. Trimming stripped 6 bases from V and 1 base from J, with 18 bases between. CDR3 length equals 15 residues. The specimen comprised peripheral blood, sampled 28 days after the second AZD1222 dose. This TCR was sampled from an adult who received the AZD1222 COVID-19 vaccine. The chain employs TRBV29-1 and TRBJ1-1; the D gene is possibly TRBD1 (5 bases). CDR3 in amino acids: CSVVGRGEWNTEAFF. CDR3 bases: TGCAGCGTCGTTGGGCGGGGGGAATGGAACACTGAAGCTTTCTTT.